This TCR beta chain comes out of a study of blood T cell repertoires in COVID-19. The protocol was immunoSEQ multiplex PCR, while the TCRdb copy is restricted to in-frame clones and leaves out a portion. The table includes 200,000 to 250,000 clones, about 83% detected once. Losses at the gene ends were 7 bases for V and 13 bases for J; bases not matched to a gene: 12. In germline, CDR1 is MNHEY, CDR2 SVGAGI. The length of the CDR3 is 14 residues. Sequenced material: peripheral blood. This receptor was obtained from a man between 50 and 59 years old with active or convalescent COVID-19. The chain couples TRBV6-5 to TRBJ1-6; TRBD1 aligns across 8 bases. The CDR3 region has the DNA TGTGCCAGCAAAGGACAGGGCTTATCATCGCCCCTCCACTTT. Protein: CASKGQGLSSPLHF.